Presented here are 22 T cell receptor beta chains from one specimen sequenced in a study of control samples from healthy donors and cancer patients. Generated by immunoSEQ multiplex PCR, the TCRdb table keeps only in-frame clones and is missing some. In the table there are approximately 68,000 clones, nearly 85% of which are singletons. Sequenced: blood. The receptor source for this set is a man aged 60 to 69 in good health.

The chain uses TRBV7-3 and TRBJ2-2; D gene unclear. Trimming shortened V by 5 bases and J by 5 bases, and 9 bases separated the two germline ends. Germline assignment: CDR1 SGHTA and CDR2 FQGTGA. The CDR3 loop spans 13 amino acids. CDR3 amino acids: CASSPTVTGELFF. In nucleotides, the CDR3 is TGTGCCAGCAGCCCCACAGTAACCGGGGAGCTGTTTTTT.

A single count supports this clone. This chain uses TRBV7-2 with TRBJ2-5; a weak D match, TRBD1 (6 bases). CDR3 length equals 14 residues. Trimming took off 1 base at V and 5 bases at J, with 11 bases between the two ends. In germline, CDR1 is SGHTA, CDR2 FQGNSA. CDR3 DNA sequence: TGTGCCAGCAGCTTAGGGAGGCAGGGGGAGACCCAGTACTTC. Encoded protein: CASSLGRQGETQYF. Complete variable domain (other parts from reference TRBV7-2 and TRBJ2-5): GAGVSQSPSNKVTEKGKDVELRCDPISGHTALYWYRQSLGQGLEFLIYFQGNSAPDKSGLPSDRFSAERTGGSVSTLTIQRTQQEDSAVYLCASSLGRQGETQYFGPGTRLLVL.

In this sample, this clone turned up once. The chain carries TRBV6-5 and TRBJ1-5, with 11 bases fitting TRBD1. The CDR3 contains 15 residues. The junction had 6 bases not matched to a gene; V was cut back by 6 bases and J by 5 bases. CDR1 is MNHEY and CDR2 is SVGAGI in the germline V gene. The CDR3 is CASSSGTGGYQPQHF. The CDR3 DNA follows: TGTGCCAGCAGCTCTGGGACAGGGGGTTATCAGCCCCAGCATTTT.

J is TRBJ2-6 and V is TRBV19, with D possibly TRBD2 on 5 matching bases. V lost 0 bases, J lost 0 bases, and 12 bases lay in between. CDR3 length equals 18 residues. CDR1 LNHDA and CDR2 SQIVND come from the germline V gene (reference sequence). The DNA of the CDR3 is TGTGCCAGTAGTATAGATAGGAGGCACACCTCTGGGGCCAACGTCCTGACTTTC. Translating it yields CASSIDRRHTSGANVLTF.

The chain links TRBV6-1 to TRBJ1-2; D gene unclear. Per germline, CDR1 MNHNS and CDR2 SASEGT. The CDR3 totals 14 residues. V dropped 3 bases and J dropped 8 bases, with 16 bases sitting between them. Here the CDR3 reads CASSEETSQWGYTF. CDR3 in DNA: TGTGCCAGCAGTGAGGAGACATCGCAGTGGGGCTACACCTTC.

This CDR3 is CASSLGDRANSPLHF. The CDR3 DNA sequence: TGTGCCAGCAGCTTGGGGGACAGGGCTAATTCACCCCTCCACTTT. The J gene is TRBJ1-6, the V gene TRBV7-9; 9 bases map to TRBD1. This CDR3 has 15 residues. V lost 3 bases and J lost 6; bases outside the gene matches: 3. CDR1 and CDR2 (germline): SEHNR, FQNEAQ (reference sequence).

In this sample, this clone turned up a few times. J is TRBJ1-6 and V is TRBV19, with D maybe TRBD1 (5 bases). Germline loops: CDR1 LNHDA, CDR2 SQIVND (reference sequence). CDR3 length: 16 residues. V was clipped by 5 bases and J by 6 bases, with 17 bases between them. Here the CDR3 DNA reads TGTGCCAGTAGTCCCAGCTCGGGGCTGGGTAATTCACCCCTCCACTTT. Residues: CASSPSSGLGNSPLHF.

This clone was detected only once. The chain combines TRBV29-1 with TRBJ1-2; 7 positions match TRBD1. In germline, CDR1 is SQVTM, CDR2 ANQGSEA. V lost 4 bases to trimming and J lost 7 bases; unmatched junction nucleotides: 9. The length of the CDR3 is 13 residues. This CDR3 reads CSVVGQGDSGYTF. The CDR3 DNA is TGCAGCGTTGTCGGGCAGGGGGACAGTGGCTACACCTTC.

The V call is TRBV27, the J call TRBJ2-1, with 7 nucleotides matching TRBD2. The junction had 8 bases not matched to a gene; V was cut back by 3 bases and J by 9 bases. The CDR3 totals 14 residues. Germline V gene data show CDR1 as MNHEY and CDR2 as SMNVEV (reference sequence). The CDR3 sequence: CASSLRDYSREQFF. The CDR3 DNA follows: TGTGCCAGCAGTTTGAGGGACTACTCCCGTGAGCAGTTCTTC.

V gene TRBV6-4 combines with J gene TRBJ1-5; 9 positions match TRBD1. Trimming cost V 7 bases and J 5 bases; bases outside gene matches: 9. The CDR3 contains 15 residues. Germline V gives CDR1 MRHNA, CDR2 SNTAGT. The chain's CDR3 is CASNRQGGLYQPQHF. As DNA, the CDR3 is TGTGCCAGCAACCGACAGGGGGGACTTTATCAGCCCCAGCATTTT.

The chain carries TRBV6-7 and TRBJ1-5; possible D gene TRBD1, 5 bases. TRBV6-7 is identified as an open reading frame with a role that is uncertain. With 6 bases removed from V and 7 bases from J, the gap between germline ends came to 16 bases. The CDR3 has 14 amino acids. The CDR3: CASRAGARRQPQHF. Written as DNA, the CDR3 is TGTGCCAGCAGAGCCGGGGCCCGTAGGCAGCCCCAGCATTTT.

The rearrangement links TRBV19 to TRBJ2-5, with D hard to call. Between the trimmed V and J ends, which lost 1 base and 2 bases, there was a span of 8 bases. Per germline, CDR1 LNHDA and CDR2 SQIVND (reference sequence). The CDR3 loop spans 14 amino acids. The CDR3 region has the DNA TGTGCCAGTAGTATAGGTGGGAATCAAGAGACCCAGTACTTC. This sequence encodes CASSIGGNQETQYF.

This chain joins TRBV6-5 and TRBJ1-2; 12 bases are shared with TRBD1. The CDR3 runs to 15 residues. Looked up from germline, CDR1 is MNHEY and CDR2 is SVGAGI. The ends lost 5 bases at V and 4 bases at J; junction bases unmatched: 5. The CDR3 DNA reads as TGTGCCAGCAGTACGGGACAGGGGGCGATCTATGGCTACACCTTC. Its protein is CASSTGQGAIYGYTF.

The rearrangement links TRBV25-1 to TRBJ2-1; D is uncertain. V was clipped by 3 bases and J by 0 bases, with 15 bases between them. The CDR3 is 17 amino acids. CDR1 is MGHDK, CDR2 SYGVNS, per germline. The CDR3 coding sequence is TGTGCCAGCAGTGATGGTAGCACTATATACTCCTACAATGAGCAGTTCTTC. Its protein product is CASSDGSTIYSYNEQFF.

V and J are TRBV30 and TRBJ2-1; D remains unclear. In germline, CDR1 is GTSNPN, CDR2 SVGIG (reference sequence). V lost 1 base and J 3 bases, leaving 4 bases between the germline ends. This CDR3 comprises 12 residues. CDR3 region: CAWSGDYNEQFF. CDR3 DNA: TGTGCCTGGAGTGGCGACTACAATGAGCAGTTCTTC.

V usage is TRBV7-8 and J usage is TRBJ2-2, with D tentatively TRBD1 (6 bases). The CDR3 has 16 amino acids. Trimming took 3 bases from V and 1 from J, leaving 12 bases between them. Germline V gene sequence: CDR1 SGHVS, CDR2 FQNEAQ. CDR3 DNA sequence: TGTGCCAGCAGCTTTCTTCCGGGACAGAACACCGGGGAGCTGTTTTTT. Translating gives CASSFLPGQNTGELFF.

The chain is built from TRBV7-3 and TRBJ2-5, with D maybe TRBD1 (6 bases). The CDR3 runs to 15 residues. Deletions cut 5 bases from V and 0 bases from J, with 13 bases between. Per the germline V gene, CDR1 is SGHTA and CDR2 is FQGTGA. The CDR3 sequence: CASSRLGAYQETQYF. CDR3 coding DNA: TGTGCCAGCAGCCGCCTGGGGGCGTACCAAGAGACCCAGTACTTC. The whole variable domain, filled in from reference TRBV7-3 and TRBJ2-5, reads GAGVSQTPSNKVTEKGKYVELRCDPISGHTALYWYRQSLGQGPEFLIYFQGTGAADDSGLPNDRFFAVRPEGSVSTLKIQRTERGDSAVYLCASSRLGAYQETQYFGPGTRLLVL.

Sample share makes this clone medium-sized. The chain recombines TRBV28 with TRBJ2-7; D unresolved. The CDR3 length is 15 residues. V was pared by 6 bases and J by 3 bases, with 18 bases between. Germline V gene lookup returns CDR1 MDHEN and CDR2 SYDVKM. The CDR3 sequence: CASSLLGGSLYEQYF. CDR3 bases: TGTGCCAGCAGCCTCCTGGGCGGCTCCCTCTACGAGCAGTACTTC.

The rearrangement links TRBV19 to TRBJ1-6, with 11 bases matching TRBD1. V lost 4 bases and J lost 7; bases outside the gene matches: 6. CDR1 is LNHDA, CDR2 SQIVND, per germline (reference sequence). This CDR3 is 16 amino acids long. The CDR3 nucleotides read TGTGCCAGTAGTACGGGACGGACAGGGGGCAATTCACCCCTCCACTTT. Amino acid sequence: CASSTGRTGGNSPLHF.

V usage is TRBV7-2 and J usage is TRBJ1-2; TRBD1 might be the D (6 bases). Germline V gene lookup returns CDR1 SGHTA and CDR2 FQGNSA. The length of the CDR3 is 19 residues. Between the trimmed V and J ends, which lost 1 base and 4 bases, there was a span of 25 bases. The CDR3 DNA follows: TGTGCCAGCAGCTTAGTAGTGCGCGGACAGCCCCTATACTTCTATGGCTACACCTTC. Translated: CASSLVVRGQPLYFYGYTF.

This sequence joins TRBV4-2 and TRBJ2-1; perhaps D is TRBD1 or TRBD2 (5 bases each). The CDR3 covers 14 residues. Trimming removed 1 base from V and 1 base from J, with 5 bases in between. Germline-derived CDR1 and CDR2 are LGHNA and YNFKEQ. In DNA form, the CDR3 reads TGTGCCAGCAGCCAAGGGGGGTCCTACAATGAGCAGTTCTTC. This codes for CASSQGGSYNEQFF.

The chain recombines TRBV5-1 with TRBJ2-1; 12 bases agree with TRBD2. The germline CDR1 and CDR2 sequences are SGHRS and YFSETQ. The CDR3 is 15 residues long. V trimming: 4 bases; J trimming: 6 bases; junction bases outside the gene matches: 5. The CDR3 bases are TGCGCCAGCAGCGTCGGACTAGCGGGATTCAATGAGCAGTTCTTC. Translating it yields CASSVGLAGFNEQFF.